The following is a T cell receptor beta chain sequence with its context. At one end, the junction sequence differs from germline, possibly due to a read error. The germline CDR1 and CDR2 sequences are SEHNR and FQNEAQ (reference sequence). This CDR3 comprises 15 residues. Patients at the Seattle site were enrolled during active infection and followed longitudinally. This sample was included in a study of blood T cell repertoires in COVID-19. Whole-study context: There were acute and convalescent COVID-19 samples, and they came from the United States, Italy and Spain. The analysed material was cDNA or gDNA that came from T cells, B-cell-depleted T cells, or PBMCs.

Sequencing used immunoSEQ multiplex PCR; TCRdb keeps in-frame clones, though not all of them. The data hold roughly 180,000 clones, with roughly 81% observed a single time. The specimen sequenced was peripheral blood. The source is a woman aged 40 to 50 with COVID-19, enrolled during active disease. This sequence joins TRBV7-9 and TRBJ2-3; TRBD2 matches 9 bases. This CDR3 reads CASSLAQVPSGASDF. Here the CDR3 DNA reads TGTGCCAGCAGCTTAGCCCAGGTTCCTAGCGGGGCCTCCGATTTT.